The rows below give T cell receptor beta chains drawn from one sample of a study of cytomegalovirus exposure and HLA in healthy donors. Some clones are missing from TCRdb's copy, which holds only in-frame ones; the method was immunoSEQ multiplex PCR. Of tens of thousands of clones listed, roughly 67% are singletons. Sequencing was carried out using PBMCs. The receptors were gathered from a woman between 50 and 59 years old in good health and CMV-seropositive. Both conserved end residues are part of each CDR3. A D gene is named only where the DNA matches it firmly. Clone size appears in some rows only: once, few, many, or a class for an expanded clone.

j_gene | d_gene | v_gene | abundance | len | CDR3nt | CDR3aa
TRBJ2-1 | TRBD2 | TRBV19 | few | 15 | TGTGCCAGTAGATGGAGTACTAGCGGATTCAATGAGCAGTTCTTC | CASRWSTSGFNEQFF
TRBJ1-2 | TRBD1 | TRBV27 | . | 14 | TGTGCCAGCAGCAGGGACAGGGGGCAGGGTGGCTACACCTTC | CASSRDRGQGGYTF
TRBJ2-1 | TRBD2 | TRBV7-3 | . | 15 | TGTGCCAGCAGCGCAGCGGGGGGGACCTACAATGAGCAGTTCTTC | CASSAAGGTYNEQFF
TRBJ2-5 | TRBD1 | TRBV5-4 | . | 16 | TGTGCCAGCAGCGTGACCGCTTGGGACAGCCAAGAGACCCAGTACTTC | CASSVTAWDSQETQYF
TRBJ1-3 | . | TRBV30 | . | 14 | TGTGCCTGGAGTGCTGCAGACTCTGGAAACACCATATACTTT | CAWSAADSGNTIYF
TRBJ1-5 | . | TRBV2 | few | 16 | TGTGCCAGCAGTGTTTTGGGCAGGCCAGAGAACCAGCCCCAGCATTTT | CASSVLGRPENQPQHF
TRBJ2-3 | TRBD2 | TRBV5-1 | . | 16 | TGCGCCAGCAGCCCCGGGGAGCGGGGCAGCACAGATACGCAGTATTTT | CASSPGERGSTDTQYF
TRBJ2-5 | TRBD2 | TRBV2 | . | 13 | TGTGCCAGCTTTAGCGGGGGAGGAGAGACCCAGTACTTC | CASFSGGGETQYF
TRBJ1-1 | . | TRBV12-5 | few | 13 | TGTGCTAGTGGTTTGGCAGGACAAAAGAGAGCTTTCTTT | CASGLAGQKRAFF
TRBJ2-6 | . | TRBV7-9 | . | 13 | TGTTTTCAGGGTAAATCCGGGGCCAACGTCCTGACTTTC | CFQGKSGANVLTF
TRBJ1-1 | TRBD1 | TRBV30 | . | 13 | TGTGCCTGGAGAAGGGGGCGCGTCACTGAAGCTTTCTTT | CAWRRGRVTEAFF
TRBJ1-2 | . | TRBV7-6 | . | 13 | TGTGCCAGCAGCCTCTCCGGACAGTGGGGCTACACCTTC | CASSLSGQWGYTF
TRBJ2-2 | . | TRBV7-9 | . | 12 | TGTGCCAGCAGCTTCGACACCGGGGAGCTGTTTTTT | CASSFDTGELFF
TRBJ2-3 | TRBD2 | TRBV11-3 | . | 13 | TGTGCCAGCAGCGGAGCGGGGGGAGATACGCAGTATTTT | CASSGAGGDTQYF
TRBJ2-7 | TRBD1 | TRBV19 | . | 15 | TGTGCCAGTAGTATTTCCGGGACAGGGACCTACGAGCAGTACTTC | CASSISGTGTYEQYF
TRBJ2-5 | . | TRBV9 | few | 13 | TGTGCCAGCAGCGTCGCTACTACGGAGACCCAGTACTTC | CASSVATTETQYF
TRBJ2-2 | TRBD1 | TRBV30 | once | 14 | TGTGCCTGGTCGGGACAGGGGTTCTCCGGGGAGCTGTTTTTT | CAWSGQGFSGELFF
TRBJ1-5 | TRBD1 | TRBV7-9 | . | 14 | TGTGCCAGCAGCCGGGACAGGTCCAATCAGCCCCAGCATTTT | CASSRDRSNQPQHF
TRBJ2-2 | . | TRBV18 | few | 15 | TGTGCCAGCTCACCCCCGGCTAGCAGTGTCGGGGAGCTGTTTTTT | CASSPPASSVGELFF
TRBJ2-1 | TRBD2 | TRBV5-8 | . | 17 | TGTGCCAGCAGCTTAGGCGTAGTACTAGCGGGGGTCGGTGAGCAGTTCTTC | CASSLGVVLAGVGEQFF
TRBJ2-5 | TRBD2 | TRBV7-2 | . | 15 | TGTGCCAGCAGCTTTAATAGCGGGGGCCAAGAGACCCAGTACTTC | CASSFNSGGQETQYF
TRBJ1-4 | . | TRBV5-4 | . | 15 | TGTGCCAGCAGCTTGGGTGGAATCGCGGGTGAAAAACTGTTTTTT | CASSLGGIAGEKLFF